This TCR beta chain was recovered during a study of shared clonotypes between healthy human individuals. Whole-study context: Plates per donor: three CD4 naive, three CD4 memory, two CD8 naive, one CD8 memory.

CD45RO-negative, CCR7-positively selected cells formed the naive CD8 fraction, excluding terminally differentiated effector memory CD45RA+ cells. For this clone: The antigen is not known.

The study's findings and limits: Represented diversity (both genetic and exposure-history) was limited by the small number of donors.

Some clones are missing from TCRdb's copy, which holds only in-frame ones; the method was immunoSEQ multiplex PCR. The table includes just over 2,000,000 clones, roughly 95% detected once. With V trimmed by 1 base and J by 0 bases, 6 bases remained unmatched. This CDR3 has 17 amino acids. Per germline, CDR1 MGHRA and CDR2 YSYEKL. This clonotype was obtained from a man in his late teens or twenties in good health. V is TRBV4-1 and J is TRBJ2-7, with 10 nucleotides matching TRBD2. Material for sequencing was naive CD8+ T cells sorted from blood. This chain's CDR3 is CASSQGLAGVLSYEQYF. The CDR3 nucleotides read TGCGCCAGCAGCCAAGGGCTAGCGGGAGTCCTCTCCTACGAGCAGTACTTC.